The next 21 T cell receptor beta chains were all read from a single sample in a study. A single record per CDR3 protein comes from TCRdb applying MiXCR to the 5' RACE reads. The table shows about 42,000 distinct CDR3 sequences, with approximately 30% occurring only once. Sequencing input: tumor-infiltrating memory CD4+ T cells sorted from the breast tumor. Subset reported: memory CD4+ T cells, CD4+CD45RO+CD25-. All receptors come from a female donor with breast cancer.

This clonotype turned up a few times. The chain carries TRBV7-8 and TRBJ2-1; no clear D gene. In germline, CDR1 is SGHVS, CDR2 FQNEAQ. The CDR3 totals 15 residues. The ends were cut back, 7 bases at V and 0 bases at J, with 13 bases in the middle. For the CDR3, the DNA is TGTGCCAGCACCTTGACACAGAGCTCCTACAATGAGCAGTTCTTC. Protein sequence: CASTLTQSSYNEQFF. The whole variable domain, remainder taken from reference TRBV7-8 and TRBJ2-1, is GAGVSQSPRYKVAKRGQDVALRCDPISGHVSLFWYQQALGQGPEFLTYFQNEAQLDKSGLPSDRFFAERPEGSVSTLKIQRTQQEDSAVYLCASTLTQSSYNEQFFGPGTRLTVL.

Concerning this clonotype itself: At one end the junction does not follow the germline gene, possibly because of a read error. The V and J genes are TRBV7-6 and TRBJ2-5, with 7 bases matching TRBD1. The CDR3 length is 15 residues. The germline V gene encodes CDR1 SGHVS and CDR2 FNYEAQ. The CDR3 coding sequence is TGTGCCTGCAGCCCCCGGACAGGTTACCAAGAGACCCAGTACTTC. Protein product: CACSPRTGYQETQYF.

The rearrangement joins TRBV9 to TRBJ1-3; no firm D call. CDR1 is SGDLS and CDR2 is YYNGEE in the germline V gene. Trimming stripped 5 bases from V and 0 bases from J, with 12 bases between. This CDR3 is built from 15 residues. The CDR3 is CASSANRPSGNTIYF. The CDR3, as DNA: TGTGCCAGCAGTGCCAACCGGCCCTCTGGAAACACCATATATTTT.

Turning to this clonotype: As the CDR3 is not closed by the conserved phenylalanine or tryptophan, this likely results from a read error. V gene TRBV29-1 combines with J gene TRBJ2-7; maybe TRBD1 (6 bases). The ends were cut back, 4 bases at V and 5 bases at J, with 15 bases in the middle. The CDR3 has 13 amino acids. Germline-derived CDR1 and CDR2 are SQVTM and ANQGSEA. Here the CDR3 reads CSVGTGRWNEQYS. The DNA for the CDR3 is TGCAGCGTTGGAACAGGGAGATGGAACGAGCAGTACTCC.

As DNA, the CDR3 is TGCAGTGCTCCCCGACCCCAGGGAGGGTTTGAGCAGTTCTTC. Its protein product is CSAPRPQGGFEQFF. The chain employs TRBV20-1 and TRBJ2-1, with 7 bases aligning to TRBD2. V lost 5 bases to trimming and J lost 9 bases; unmatched junction nucleotides: 13. The CDR3 length is 14 residues. Looked up from germline, CDR1 is DFQATT and CDR2 is SNEGSKA (reference sequence).

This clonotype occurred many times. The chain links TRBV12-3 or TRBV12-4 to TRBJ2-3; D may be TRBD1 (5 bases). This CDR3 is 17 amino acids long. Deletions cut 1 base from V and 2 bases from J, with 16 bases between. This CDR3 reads CASSLDQGSTITDTQYF. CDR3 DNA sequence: TGTGCCAGCAGTTTAGACCAGGGAAGTACTATCACAGATACGCAGTATTTT.

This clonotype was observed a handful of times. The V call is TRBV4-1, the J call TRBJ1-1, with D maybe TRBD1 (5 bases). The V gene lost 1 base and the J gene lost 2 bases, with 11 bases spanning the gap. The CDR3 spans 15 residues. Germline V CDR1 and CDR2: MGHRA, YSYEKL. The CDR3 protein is CASSQVVGVNTEAFF. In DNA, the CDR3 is TGCGCCAGCAGCCAAGTCGTAGGGGTTAACACTGAAGCTTTCTTT.

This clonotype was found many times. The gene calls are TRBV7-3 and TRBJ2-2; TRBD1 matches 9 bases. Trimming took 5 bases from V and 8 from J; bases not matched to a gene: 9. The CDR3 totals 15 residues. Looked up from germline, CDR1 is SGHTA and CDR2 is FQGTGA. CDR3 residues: CASSPSGDRAGELFF. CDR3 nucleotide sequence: TGTGCCAGCAGCCCTAGTGGGGACAGGGCAGGGGAGCTGTTTTTT.

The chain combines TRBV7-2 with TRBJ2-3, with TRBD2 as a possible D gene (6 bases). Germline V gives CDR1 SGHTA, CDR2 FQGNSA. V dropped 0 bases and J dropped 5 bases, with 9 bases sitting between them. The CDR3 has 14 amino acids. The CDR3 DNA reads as TGTGCCAGCAGCTTAGCGGGGGGTGGAGATACGCAGTATTTT. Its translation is CASSLAGGGDTQYF.

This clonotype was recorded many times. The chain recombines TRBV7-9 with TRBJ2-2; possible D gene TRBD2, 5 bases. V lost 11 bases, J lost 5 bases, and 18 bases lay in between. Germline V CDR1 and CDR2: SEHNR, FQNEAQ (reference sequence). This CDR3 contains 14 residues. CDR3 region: CAEGTSQSTGELFF. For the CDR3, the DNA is TGTGCCGAGGGAACGTCCCAAAGTACCGGGGAGCTGTTTTTT.

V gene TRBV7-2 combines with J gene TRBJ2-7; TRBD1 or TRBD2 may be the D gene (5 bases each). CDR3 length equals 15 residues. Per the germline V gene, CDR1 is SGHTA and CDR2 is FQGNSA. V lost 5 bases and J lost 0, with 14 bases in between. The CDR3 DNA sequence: TGTGCCAGCAGCCCCGGGACCTATAGCTCCTACGAGCAGTACTTC. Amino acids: CASSPGTYSSYEQYF.

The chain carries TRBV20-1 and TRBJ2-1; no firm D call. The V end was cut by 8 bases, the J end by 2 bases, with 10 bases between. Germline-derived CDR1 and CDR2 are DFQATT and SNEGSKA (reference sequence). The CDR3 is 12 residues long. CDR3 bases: TGCAGTAAGACCGGAGCCTACAATGAGCAGTTCTTC. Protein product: CSKTGAYNEQFF.

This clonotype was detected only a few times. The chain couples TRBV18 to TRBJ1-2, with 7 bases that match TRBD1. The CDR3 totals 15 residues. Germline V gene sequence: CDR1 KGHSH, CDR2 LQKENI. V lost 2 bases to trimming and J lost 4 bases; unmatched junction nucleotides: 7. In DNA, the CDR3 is TGTGCCAGCTCACCAGAAGGGACAGCTCTCTATGGCTACACCTTC. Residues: CASSPEGTALYGYTF.

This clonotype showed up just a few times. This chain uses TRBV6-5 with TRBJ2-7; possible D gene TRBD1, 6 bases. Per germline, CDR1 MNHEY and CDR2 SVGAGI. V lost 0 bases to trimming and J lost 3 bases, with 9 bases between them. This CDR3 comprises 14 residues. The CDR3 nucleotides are TGTGCCAGCAGTTACTCGATGGACAGCTACGAGCAGTACTTC. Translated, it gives CASSYSMDSYEQYF.

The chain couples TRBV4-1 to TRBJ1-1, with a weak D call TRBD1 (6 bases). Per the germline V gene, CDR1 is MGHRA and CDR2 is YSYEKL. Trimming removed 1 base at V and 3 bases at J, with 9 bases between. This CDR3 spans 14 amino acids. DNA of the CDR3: TGCGCCAGCAGCCAAGTTCACAGGGACACTGAAGCTTTCTTT. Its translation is CASSQVHRDTEAFF.

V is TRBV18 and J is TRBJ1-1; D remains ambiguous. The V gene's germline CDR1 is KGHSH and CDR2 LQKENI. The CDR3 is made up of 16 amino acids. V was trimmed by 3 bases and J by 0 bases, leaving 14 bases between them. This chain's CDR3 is CASSPGQAGLNTEAFF. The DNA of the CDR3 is TGTGCCAGCTCACCCGGCCAGGCGGGTTTGAACACTGAAGCTTTCTTT.

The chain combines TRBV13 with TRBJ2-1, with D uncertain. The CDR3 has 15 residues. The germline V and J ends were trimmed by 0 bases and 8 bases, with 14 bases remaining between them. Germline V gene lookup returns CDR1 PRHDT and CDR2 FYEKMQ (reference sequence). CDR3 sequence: CASSLGGRAADEQFF. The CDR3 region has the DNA TGTGCCAGCAGCTTAGGAGGAAGAGCAGCCGATGAGCAGTTCTTC.

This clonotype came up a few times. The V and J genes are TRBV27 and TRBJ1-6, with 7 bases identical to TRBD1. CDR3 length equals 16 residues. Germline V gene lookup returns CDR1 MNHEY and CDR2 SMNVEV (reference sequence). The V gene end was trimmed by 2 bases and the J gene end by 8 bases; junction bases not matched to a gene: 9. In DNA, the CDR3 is TGTGCCAGCAGTTTAAGCGAGACAGGGTGGGATTCACCCCTCCACTTT. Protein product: CASSLSETGWDSPLHF.

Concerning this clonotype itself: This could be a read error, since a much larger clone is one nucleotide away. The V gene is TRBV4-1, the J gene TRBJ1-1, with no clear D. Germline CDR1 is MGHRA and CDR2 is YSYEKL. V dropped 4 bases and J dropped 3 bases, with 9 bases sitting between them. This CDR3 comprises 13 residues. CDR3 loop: CASSLNRDTEAFF. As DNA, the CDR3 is TGCGCCAGCAGCCTTAACCGGGACACTGAAGCTTTCTTT.

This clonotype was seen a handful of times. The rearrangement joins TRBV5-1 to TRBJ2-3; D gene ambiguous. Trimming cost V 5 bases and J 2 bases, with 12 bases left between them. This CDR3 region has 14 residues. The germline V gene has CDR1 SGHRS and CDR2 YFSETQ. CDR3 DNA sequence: TGCGCCAGCAGGAGTCCCCAATTCACAGATACGCAGTATTTT. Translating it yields CASRSPQFTDTQYF.

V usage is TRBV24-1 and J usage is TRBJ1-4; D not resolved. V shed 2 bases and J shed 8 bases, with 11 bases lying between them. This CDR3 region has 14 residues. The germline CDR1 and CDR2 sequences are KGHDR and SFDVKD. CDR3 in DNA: TGTGCCACCAGTGATTCTACAGTGGCCGAAAAACTGTTTTTT. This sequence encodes CATSDSTVAEKLFF.